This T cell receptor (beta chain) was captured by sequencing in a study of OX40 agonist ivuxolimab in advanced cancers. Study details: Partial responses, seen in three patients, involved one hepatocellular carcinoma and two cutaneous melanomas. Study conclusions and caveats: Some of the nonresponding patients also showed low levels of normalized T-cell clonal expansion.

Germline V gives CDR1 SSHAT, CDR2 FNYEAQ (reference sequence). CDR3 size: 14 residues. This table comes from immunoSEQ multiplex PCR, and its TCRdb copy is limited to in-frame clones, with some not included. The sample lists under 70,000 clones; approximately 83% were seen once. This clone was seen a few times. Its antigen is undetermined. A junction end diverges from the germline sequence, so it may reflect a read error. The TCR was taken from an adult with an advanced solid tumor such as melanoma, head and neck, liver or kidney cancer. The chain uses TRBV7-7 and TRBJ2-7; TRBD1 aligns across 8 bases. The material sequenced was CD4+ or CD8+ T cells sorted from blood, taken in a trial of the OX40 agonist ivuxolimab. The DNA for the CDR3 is TGTGCTAGCAGCTTGGACCAGGGGGCCAGAGAGCAGTACTTC. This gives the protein CASSLDQGAREQYF.